This T cell receptor (beta chain) was captured in a study of memory CD4+ T cells and cytomegalovirus serostatus. V was cut by 5 bases and J by 4 bases, with 12 bases left in between. Germline V gene sequence: CDR1 MNHEY, CDR2 SVGAGI. There are 14 residues in the CDR3. With regard to this clone: Within the sample, other DNA sequences also encode this same CDR3.

Data came from immunoSEQ multiplex PCR; TCRdb stores just in-frame clones and leaves some out. The profile covers tens of thousands of clones, with around 78% appearing a single time and roughly 1.5% taken by the ten largest. Single viable CD3+CD4+CD8-CD45RO+ cells were sorted as the memory CD4+ T cells. The chain employs TRBV6-5 and TRBJ2-1; D may be TRBD1 (5 bases). Sequencing was carried out using memory CD4+ T cells from blood. This sequence was found in an adult in good health and CMV-seronegative. The CDR3 DNA sequence: TGTGCCAGCAGTAGGGTAGGGGTATACAATGAGCAGTTCTTC. This translates into CASSRVGVYNEQFF.